What follows is one T cell receptor (beta chain) and its context. Its specificity is unknown. This sample was included in a study of blood T cells in healthy people across ages. Overall study results and limits: Observed TCR beta diversity per million T cells went down as age went up. This fall followed a roughly linear course with age. TCR beta diversity tracked closely with naive T cell percentage. The diversity estimates, figures obtained from one million T cells, were considered underestimates.

With a J-beta primer mix and a sample-barcoded 5' primer, a second PCR ran roughly 6 to 11 cycles. TCRdb used MiXCR to reprocess the 5' RACE reads, holding one entry per CDR3 protein. The sample consists of 1.5 million to 1.9 million distinct CDR3 sequences, approximately 43% of them appearing once. The sample, around 10 milliliters of peripheral blood, was drawn from each donor. The receptor comes from a woman in her late teens or twenties in good health. Sequenced sample: blood.

The CDR3 sequence: CASRTTRASFTEAFF. The CDR3 DNA sequence: TGTGCCAGCAGAACGACCAGGGCGAGCTTCACTGAAGCTTTCTTT. The gene calls are TRBV12-3 or TRBV12-4 and TRBJ1-1, with TRBD1 as a possible D gene (5 bases). The CDR3 contains 15 residues. The V gene lost 6 bases and the J gene lost 4 bases, with 18 bases spanning the gap.